This T cell receptor (beta chain) was sequenced in a study of OX40 agonist ivuxolimab in advanced cancers. Study overall: Under the entry rules, prior anti-PD-1, anti-PD-L1 or anti-CTLA-4 therapy was allowed, and around 36% had some. General study points: Antigens targeted by the expanded peripheral T cells were not determined. Some patients who did not respond also had low normalized T-cell clonal expansion. Within 6 weeks, CD4+ and CD8+ blood T cells expanded clonally at 0.1 to 3.0 mg/kg.

The CDR3 covers 16 residues. Germline V gene data show CDR1 as SGHTA and CDR2 as FQGNSA. J gave up 3 bases and V 1 base, and 5 bases lay outside the gene matches. As concerns this clone: Its antigen is still unknown.

Only in-frame clones appear in the TCRdb table, and some are missing; sequencing was by immunoSEQ multiplex PCR. The table shows around 50,000 clones, with about 90% occurring only once. Sequenced material: CD4+ or CD8+ T cells sorted from blood, taken in a trial of the OX40 agonist ivuxolimab. J is TRBJ2-7 and V is TRBV7-2; 11 nucleotides align to TRBD2. The receptor was isolated from an adult with an advanced solid tumor such as melanoma, head and neck, liver or kidney cancer. The CDR3 DNA reads as TGTGCCAGCAGCTTAGGCGGACTAGCGGGCCTCTACGAGCAGTACTTC. Its protein product is CASSLGGLAGLYEQYF.